This T cell receptor beta chain comes out of a study of CD8 T cells in ankylosing spondylitis. Regarding the study as a whole: Characteristic of ankylosing spondylitis blood, it appeared, was a TCR beta motif comprising about 8 highly homologous variants. Some motif variants were previously reported in reactive arthritis synovial fluid and blood.

Quantitative 5'-RACE was performed with molecular barcodes, and it yielded the TCR beta libraries. TCRdb reprocessed the 5' RACE reads with MiXCR, giving one entry per CDR3 protein. This table holds 200,000 to 250,000 distinct CDR3 sequences, 10% to 13% found once. This clonotype was observed many times. Its specificity is unknown. The sequence was collected from a male donor with ankylosing spondylitis or in good health (not recorded which). The source material was blood, either unsorted or a sorted T cell fraction (not recorded which).

CDR3 residues: CASSLDRGGGSYEQYF. Written as DNA, the CDR3 is TGTGCCAGCAGCTTAGATAGGGGGGGCGGATCTTACGAGCAGTACTTC. V and J are TRBV7-9 and TRBJ2-7; the D gene is possibly TRBD2 (7 bases). Germline V CDR1 and CDR2: SEHNR, FQNEAQ (reference sequence). The CDR3 sequence is 16 residues long. Trimming took off 1 base at V and 4 bases at J, with 17 bases between the two ends.